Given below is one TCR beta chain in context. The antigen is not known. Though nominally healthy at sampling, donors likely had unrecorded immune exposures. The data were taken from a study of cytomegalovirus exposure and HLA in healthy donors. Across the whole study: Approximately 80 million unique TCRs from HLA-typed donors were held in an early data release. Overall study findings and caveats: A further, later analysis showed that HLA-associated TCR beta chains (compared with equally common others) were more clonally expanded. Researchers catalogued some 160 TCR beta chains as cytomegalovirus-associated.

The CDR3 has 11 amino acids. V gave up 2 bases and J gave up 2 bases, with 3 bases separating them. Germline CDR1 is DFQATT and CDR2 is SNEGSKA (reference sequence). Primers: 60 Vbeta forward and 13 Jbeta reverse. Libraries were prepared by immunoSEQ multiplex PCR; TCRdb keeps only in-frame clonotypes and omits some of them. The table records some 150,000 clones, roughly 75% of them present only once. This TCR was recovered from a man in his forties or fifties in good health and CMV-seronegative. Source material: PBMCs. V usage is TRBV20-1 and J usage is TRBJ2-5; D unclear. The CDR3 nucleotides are TGCAGTGCTAGACGGCAAGAGACCCAGTACTTC. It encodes CSARRQETQYF.